The sequence of this TCR beta chain was determined in a study of immune evolution from preneoplasia to lung adenocarcinoma. This clone was observed a few times. Only in-frame clones appear in the TCRdb table, and some are missing; sequencing was by immunoSEQ multiplex PCR. The repertoire includes roughly 1,800 clones, 78% of them detected once, and about 16% sits in the top ten. This clonotype originated in a person between 65 and 79 years old with lung adenocarcinoma. The sequenced sample was FFPE atypical adenomatous hyperplasia tissue from the lung. The sample's subset: atypical adenomatous hyperplasia (AAH), lung preneoplasia.

For the CDR3, the DNA is TGTGCCAGCAGTGCGAGGCCCAACTATGGCTACACCTTC. It codes for CASSARPNYGYTF. The rearrangement uses TRBV6-5 and TRBJ1-2; D ambiguous. The germline CDR1 and CDR2 sequences are MNHEY and SVGAGI. The CDR3 spans 13 residues. Between the trimmed V and J ends, which lost 5 bases and 2 bases, there was a span of 9 bases.